The clone carrying this T cell receptor (beta chain) was detected ten times or more. Its target is not known. TCRdb independently ran MiXCR on the reads; one entry per CDR3 protein. The data show around 74,000 distinct CDR3 sequences, about 3.8% seen once. Trimming removed 1 base at V and 1 base at J, with 7 bases between. There are 14 residues in the CDR3. Germline lookup yields CDR1 SGHDN and CDR2 FVKESK. The data belong to a study of T cell repertoires in cytomegalovirus infection. Study background: Matching HLA type, along with CMV infection, was indicated by public TCR beta signatures.

General study points: Individuals carrying CMV plus the relevant HLA were identified by cumulative frequency of public TCR beta families. The response measured ex vivo was dominated by TCR beta clonotypes (HLA-C-restricted and CMV-specific).

The material sequenced was PBMCs. The chain carries TRBV14 and TRBJ1-1; D gene ambiguous. The clonotype originates from a human donor in good health (CMV status not recorded). Some clones in this sample may be carry-over from other donors' samples. The CDR3 region has the DNA TGTGCCAGCAGCCAAGTAGGGCAGAACACTGAAGCTTTCTTT. It encodes CASSQVGQNTEAFF.